The 5 T cell receptor beta chains listed next were all sequenced from one sample in a study of OX40 agonist ivuxolimab in advanced cancers. Method: immunoSEQ multiplex PCR; TCRdb's copy keeps in-frame clones and lacks some. The profile shows tens of thousands of clones, about 89% of them singletons. This specimen was CD4+ or CD8+ T cells sorted from blood, taken in a trial of the OX40 agonist ivuxolimab. These receptor sequences come from an adult with an advanced solid tumor such as melanoma, head and neck, liver or kidney cancer.

The genes are TRBV18 and TRBJ2-7; perhaps D is TRBD1 or TRBD2 (5 bases each). Trimming removed 6 bases at V and 1 base at J, with 10 bases between. The CDR3 covers 13 residues. The germline CDR1 and CDR2 sequences are KGHSH and LQKENI. DNA of the CDR3: TGTGCCAGCTCGGGGGACCGGTCCTACGAGCAGTACTTC. Its translation: CASSGDRSYEQYF.

This clone was seen once. The genes are TRBV25-1 and TRBJ2-3; no clear D. The CDR3 covers 16 residues. Germline assignment: CDR1 MGHDK and CDR2 SYGVNS. V was clipped by 2 bases and J by 2 bases, with 14 bases between them. In DNA form, the CDR3 reads TGTGCCAGCAGTGAACACGACGGTTGGGCCACAGATACGCAGTATTTT. Translating it yields CASSEHDGWATDTQYF. Full variable domain (outside the CDR3, taken from reference TRBV25-1 and TRBJ2-3): EADIYQTPRYLVIGTGKKITLECSQTMGHDKMYWYQQDPGMELHLIHYSYGVNSTEKGDLSSESTVSRIRTEHFPLTLESARPSHTSQYLCASSEHDGWATDTQYFGPGTRLTVL.

V and J are TRBV4-1 and TRBJ1-3; D gene uncertain. This CDR3 comprises 14 residues. Germline assignment: CDR1 MGHRA and CDR2 YSYEKL. V was clipped by 0 bases and J by 1 base, with 4 bases between them. The CDR3 region has the DNA TGCGCCAGCAGCCAAGATCGGTCTGGAAACACCATATATTTT. Translated: CASSQDRSGNTIYF.

This CDR3 is CASSLATEAFF. Written as DNA, the CDR3 is TGTGCCAGCAGCTTAGCGACCGAAGCTTTCTTT. V usage is TRBV7-9 and J usage is TRBJ1-1; D is ambiguous. The CDR3 loop spans 11 amino acids. V was pared by 0 bases and J by 8 bases, with 4 bases between. CDR1 SEHNR and CDR2 FQNEAQ come from the germline V gene (reference sequence). Combining the CDR3 with reference TRBV7-9 and TRBJ1-1 gives the whole variable domain DTGVSQNPRHKITKRGQNVTFRCDPISEHNRLYWYRQTLGQGPEFLTYFQNEAQLEKSRLLSDRFSAERPKGSFSTLEIQRTEQGDSAMYLCASSLATEAFFGQGTRLTVV.

This clone appeared once. The chain employs TRBV5-1 and TRBJ1-2; 7 bases agree with TRBD1. The ends lost 0 bases at V and 8 bases at J; junction bases unmatched: 16. This CDR3 spans 17 amino acids. CDR1 and CDR2 (germline): SGHRS, YFSETQ. This CDR3 is CASSLAGWEGARKGYTF. Written as DNA, the CDR3 is TGCGCCAGCAGCTTGGCCGGTTGGGAGGGGGCGCGGAAGGGCTACACCTTC.